These T cell receptor beta chains were read from a single sample in a study of T cells after posttransplantation cyclophosphamide. Assay used: immunoSEQ multiplex PCR; TCRdb lists only in-frame clones, some missing. This sample has roughly 35,000 clones, each found more than once. The sequencing sample was made of PBMCs. The receptors were sampled from a girl under 18 in good health, CMV-negative, and a related stem cell transplant donor. The CDR3 runs from the conserved cysteine through the conserved F or W. The D gene is left open where the match is weak. The size of a clone is reported for some rows only, either as once, few or many, or as a class for expanded clones.

j_call clone_size d_call v_call cdr3_nt cdr3_aa
TRBJ1-2 few TRBD1 TRBV5-7 TGTGCCAGCAGCCCCGAGGCGGGACAGGGGGCTCCCAACTATGGCTACACCTTC CASSPEAGQGAPNYGYTF
TRBJ1-4 many NA TRBV7-8 TGTGCCAGCAGCTTAAGGAGGGGAGACGAAAAACTGTTTTTT CASSLRRGDEKLFF
TRBJ2-7 many NA TRBV6-6 TGTGCCAGCAGGTTGGGGCTCCAGGGCTCCTACGAGCAGTACTTC CASRLGLQGSYEQYF
TRBJ2-7 many TRBD2 TRBV5-8 TGTGCCAGCAGCCGCGGACTAGCGGGATCTACAACCTACGAGCAGTACTTC CASSRGLAGSTTYEQYF
TRBJ1-2 many NA TRBV5-6 TGTGCCAGCAGCCGAGACACGGCCTGGAATGGCTACACCTTC CASSRDTAWNGYTF
TRBJ2-6 many NA TRBV5-1 TGCGCCAGCAGCTTTTTCAAGTGGGGGCGCAAAGGTGGGGCCAACGTCCTGACTTTC CASSFFKWGRKGGANVLTF
TRBJ1-4 many NA TRBV6-1 TGTGCCAGCAGTGAAACTTTCCTTTCAACTAATGAAAAACTGTTTTTT CASSETFLSTNEKLFF
TRBJ1-3 many NA TRBV28 TGTGCCAGCACCCTGCGCGGGGGCTCTGGAAACACCATATATTTT CASTLRGGSGNTIYF
TRBJ2-3 many TRBD2 TRBV4-1 TGCGCCAGCAGCCCGTCTCGGGGGACTAGCGGGAATACGCAGTATTTT CASSPSRGTSGNTQYF
TRBJ2-5 many NA TRBV7-3 TGTGCCAGCAGCTTAACCGGGACAAAGGGTTGGGAGACCCAGTACTTC CASSLTGTKGWETQYF
TRBJ1-6 NA TRBD1 TRBV6-1 TGTGCCAGCAGGAGAACCCCAGGGGGCGATTCACCCCTCCACTTT CASRRTPGGDSPLHF
TRBJ1-2 many NA TRBV11-2 TGTGCCAGCAGCTCACCGGGACACCATAACTATGGCTACACCTTC CASSSPGHHNYGYTF
TRBJ2-5 few NA TRBV5-1 TGCGCCAGCAGCTTGTGGGGAGGCGGCCAAGAGACCCAGTACTTC CASSLWGGGQETQYF
TRBJ1-2 many NA TRBV6-5 TGTGCCAGCAGTCGCCAGGTTAACTATGGCTACACCTTC CASSRQVNYGYTF
TRBJ1-5 many TRBD1 TRBV2 TGTGCCAGCAGTAAGGGTCGACAGGGTAACAATCAGCCCCAGCATTTT CASSKGRQGNNQPQHF
TRBJ2-5 few TRBD2 TRBV27 TGTGCCAGCAGTTTGAGCGGGGGGAAAGAGACCCAGTACTTC CASSLSGGKETQYF
TRBJ1-6 many NA TRBV10-3 TGTGCCATCAGTCCGGGAATTTCACCCCTCCACTTT CAISPGISPLHF
TRBJ1-6 many NA TRBV2 TGTGCCAGCAGGAAAACACAGGGTTCCTATAATTCACCCCTCCACTTT CASRKTQGSYNSPLHF
TRBJ1-4 few NA TRBV7-9 TGTGCCAGCAGCTCCACAACAGGGATGGCTGAAAAACTGTTTTTT CASSSTTGMAEKLFF
TRBJ2-1 few NA TRBV6-5 TGTGCCAGCAGCTTCGGGACAACCTCCTACAATGAGCAGTTCTTC CASSFGTTSYNEQFF
TRBJ2-2 few NA TRBV29-1 TGCAGCGTTGACTCCTTGAACACCGGGGAGCTGTTTTTT CSVDSLNTGELFF
TRBJ2-3 many TRBD2 TRBV5-4 TGTGCCAGCAGCTTATTAGCGGGAGGGGAGACAGATACGCAGTATTTT CASSLLAGGETDTQYF
TRBJ2-7 many TRBD2 TRBV6-1 TGTGCCAGCAGTGAGGGGACTAGCGGGGCCTACGAGCAGTACTTC CASSEGTSGAYEQYF
TRBJ1-2 many TRBD1 TRBV7-8 TGTGCCAGCAGCCCGACAGGGGGCGCGGGCTATGGCTACACCTTC CASSPTGGAGYGYTF
TRBJ2-3 few TRBD2 TRBV5-1 TGCGCCAGCAGCTTATTCGCGGGGGGGCCCTTTGCTGGCACAGATACGCAGTATTTT CASSLFAGGPFAGTDTQYF
TRBJ1-5 few NA TRBV28 TGTGCCAGCACTCTCAGGGGAAGCAATCAGCCCCAGCATTTT CASTLRGSNQPQHF
TRBJ1-4 NA NA TRBV30 TGTGCCTGGAGTGTTTGGAGCCCAAATGAAAAACTGTTTTTT CAWSVWSPNEKLFF
TRBJ1-3 many NA TRBV5-1 TGCGCCAGCCGGAGGGAGGGCTCCTCTGGAAACACCATATATTTT CASRREGSSGNTIYF
TRBJ2-1 few NA TRBV4-2 TGTGCCAGCAGCCAAGAGGATGGACTCCTCTACAATGAGCAGTTCTTC CASSQEDGLLYNEQFF
TRBJ1-2 NA NA TRBV5-1 TGCGCCAGCAGTACAGGATCTAACTATGGCTACACCTTC CASSTGSNYGYTF
TRBJ2-3 many TRBD2 TRBV4-1 TGCGCCAGCAGCCAAGAAGGGACTAGCCCAGGCAGGGATACGCAGTATTTT CASSQEGTSPGRDTQYF
TRBJ2-5 many NA TRBV13 TGTGCCAGCAGCTTAGGGGGCCCAGAGACCCAGTACTTC CASSLGGPETQYF
TRBJ1-5 many TRBD1 TRBV27 TGTGCCAGCAGTTTGGGCCCGGACAGGCGCAATCAGCCCCAGCATTTT CASSLGPDRRNQPQHF
TRBJ2-3 many TRBD2 TRBV4-2 TGTGCCAGCAGCCCCGGGGGGGCCACAGATACGCAGTATTTT CASSPGGATDTQYF